Below, 4 T cell receptor beta chains from the same sample are listed, as sequenced in a study of regulatory T cells in long-lasting Graves disease. To make TCR beta libraries, researchers used iRepertoire HTBI primers and Arm-PCR of CDR3 regions. Each CDR3 protein is one row after TCRdb ran MiXCR on the multiplex PCR reads. The sample comprises about 440,000 distinct CDR3 sequences, about 17% of which are singletons, and about 25% rests with the top ten. The time point: newly diagnosed GD, antithyroid drugs for less than 3 months. Scientists built the TCR library using RNA that was extracted from PBMCs. These sequences were also reported in another study, on T cells in Graves' hyperthyroidism and ophthalmopathy.

The sequencing here drew on peripheral blood mononuclear cells (PBMCs), taken at new diagnosis, from a patient treated with antithyroid drugs. These receptors were collected from a young woman with Graves disease.

This clonotype was found once. The chain combines TRBV3-1 with TRBJ2-2; D might be TRBD1 (6 bases). V lost 5 bases and J lost 6, with 16 bases in between. The germline V gene encodes CDR1 LGHDT and CDR2 YNNKEL (reference sequence). The CDR3 loop spans 15 amino acids. For the CDR3, the DNA is TGTGCCAGCAGCTCCTCTACAGGGTCCGCCGGGGAGCTGTTTTTT. Its translation: CASSSSTGSAGELFF.

The chain combines TRBV5-1 with TRBJ2-7; unclear D gene. Germline CDR1 is SGHRS and CDR2 is YFSETQ. V lost 0 bases and J lost 5, with 9 bases in between. The CDR3 is 13 amino acids. The CDR3 bases are TGCGCCAGCAGCTTGGGGCTTTACGACGAGCAGTACTTC. Translating it yields CASSLGLYDEQYF.

This clonotype has only a few counts. The chain couples TRBV7-9 to TRBJ2-2; 7 bases are a match to TRBD2. J gave up 1 base and V 2 bases, and 4 bases lay outside the gene matches. The germline gives CDR1 SEHNR, CDR2 FQNEAQ (reference sequence). The CDR3 loop spans 16 amino acids. The CDR3 DNA reads as TGTGCCAGCAGCTTAAAAGGCGGGAGGAACACCGGGGAGCTGTTTTTT. Translation: CASSLKGGRNTGELFF.

The CDR3 region is CASSQGTGKTYEQYF. The CDR3 coding sequence is TGTGCCAGCAGCCAAGGGACAGGGAAAACCTACGAGCAGTACTTC. The chain couples TRBV3-1 to TRBJ2-7, with 8 bases lining up with TRBD1. V lost 1 base to trimming and J lost 2 bases; unmatched junction nucleotides: 4. Per the germline V gene, CDR1 is LGHDT and CDR2 is YNNKEL (reference sequence). This CDR3 contains 15 residues.